This T cell receptor (beta chain) derives from a study of technical replicates of blood from several donors. Generated by immunoSEQ multiplex PCR, the TCRdb table keeps only in-frame clones and is missing some. The sample includes around 80,000 clones, 98% of them seen just once. With V trimmed by 2 bases and J by 5 bases, 1 base remained unmatched. This CDR3 has 12 residues. Germline V gene sequence: CDR1 SGDLS, CDR2 YYNGEE. This clonotype was sampled from a human donor in good health. The chain employs TRBV9 and TRBJ2-7; 7 positions agree with TRBD2. The specimen sequenced was T cells isolated from PBMCs. Here the CDR3 reads CASSVAGDEQYF. CDR3 sequence (DNA): TGTGCCAGCAGCGTTGCGGGGGACGAGCAGTACTTC.